The next 32 T cell receptor beta chains were all read from a single sample in a study of Ad26.COV2.S vaccination and SARS-CoV-2 variants. Sequencing was performed with immunoSEQ multiplex PCR; in TCRdb, only in-frame clones are kept and a portion is missing. The sample shows around 300,000 clones, less than 90% of them seen only once. Regarding treatment: 15 to 20 received Ad26.COV2.S at low or high dose, single or two shots; a few received placebo; per-sample allocation not given. Collection of the samples took place on day 63 after the first injection of vaccine or placebo. Here the sequenced sample was peripheral blood, taken in a trial of Ad26.COV2.S vaccine versus placebo. The receptor source for this set is a person aged 18-60 years who received the Ad26.COV2.S COVID-19 vaccine or a placebo.

This chain links TRBV27 with TRBJ1-5; D is unclear. The ends were cut back, 3 bases at V and 6 bases at J, with 12 bases in the middle. Germline CDR1 is MNHEY and CDR2 is SMNVEV (reference sequence). The CDR3 spans 14 residues. CDR3 coding DNA: TGTGCCAGCAGTTTTCAGTCCTGGGGTCAGCCCCAGCATTTT. Translated, it gives CASSFQSWGQPQHF.

The chain joins TRBV6-5 to TRBJ2-3, with 7 bases lining up with TRBD1. Germline V gene lookup returns CDR1 MNHEY and CDR2 SVGAGI. CDR3 length: 15 residues. V lost 8 bases and J lost 1; bases outside the gene matches: 9. As DNA, the CDR3 is TGTGCCAGCGGAGACAGGGAAGGGGGCACAGATACGCAGTATTTT. Its protein product is CASGDREGGTDTQYF.

This chain joins TRBV15 and TRBJ1-5; D is uncertain. The CDR3 consists of 15 residues. Germline V gene lookup returns CDR1 LNHNV and CDR2 YYDKDF (reference sequence). The V and J ends lost 1 base and 4 bases respectively, with 11 bases between them. CDR3 sequence: CATSRGTAENQPQHF. The DNA of the CDR3 is TGTGCCACCAGCAGAGGTACGGCAGAGAATCAGCCCCAGCATTTT.

This clone occurred once. The V and J genes are TRBV6-5 and TRBJ2-7; D remains ambiguous. V was shortened by 4 bases and J by 10 bases, with 11 bases between the two germline ends. Per germline, CDR1 MNHEY and CDR2 SVGAGI. The CDR3 length is 11 residues. The CDR3 reads CASSLGSQQYF. As DNA, the CDR3 is TGTGCCAGCAGTTTAGGTAGCCAACAGTACTTC.

This chain connects TRBV19 to TRBJ1-2; D ambiguous. The germline V gene has CDR1 LNHDA and CDR2 SQIVND (reference sequence). V shed 3 bases and J shed 10 bases, with 9 bases lying between them. The CDR3 has 11 residues. The CDR3 region is CASSINQVYTF. CDR3 DNA sequence: TGTGCCAGTAGTATTAATCAGGTCTACACCTTC. Looking up the rest from reference TRBV19 and TRBJ1-2 gives the full variable domain: DGGITQSPKYLFRKEGQNVTLSCEQNLNHDAMYWYRQDPGQGLRLIYYSQIVNDFQKGDIAEGYSVSREKKESFPLTVTSAQKNPTAFYLCASSINQVYTFGSGTRLTVV.

J is TRBJ1-3 and V is TRBV11-2; 7 nucleotides align to TRBD1. The CDR3 runs 17 residues. CDR1 SGHAT and CDR2 FQNNGV come from the germline V gene. The J segment lost 1 base and the V segment lost 2 bases, leaving 8 bases of the junction unmatched. CDR3 DNA: TGTGCCAGCAGCTTATTGAGGGGGCAAAGGTCTGGAAACACCATATATTTT. Translated: CASSLLRGQRSGNTIYF.

V is TRBV7-6 and J is TRBJ2-1; TRBD2 agrees at 10 bases. The germline V gene has CDR1 SGHVS and CDR2 FNYEAQ. With V trimmed by 1 base and J by 9 bases, 6 bases remained unmatched. There are 15 residues in the CDR3. In DNA, the CDR3 is TGTGCCAGCAGCTTAGTGAGCGGGGGGGCTGGTGAGCAGTTCTTC. Protein: CASSLVSGGAGEQFF.

The rearrangement joins TRBV7-9 to TRBJ1-1; 9 bases are shared with TRBD1. CDR1 and CDR2 (germline): SEHNR, FQNEAQ (reference sequence). V gave up 1 base and J gave up 2 bases; unmatched junction bases: 2. The CDR3 has 15 residues. The CDR3 reads CASSLEGQGNTEAFF. The CDR3, as DNA: TGTGCCAGCAGCTTAGAGGGACAGGGAAACACTGAAGCTTTCTTT.

This clone was seen more than once but under ten times. This chain uses TRBV5-6 with TRBJ2-7; D remains unclear. The CDR3 runs to 14 residues. The germline V gene encodes CDR1 SGHDT and CDR2 YYEEEE. The germline V and J ends were trimmed by 4 bases and 0 bases, with 11 bases remaining between them. CDR3 loop: CASSLPGFSYEQYF. The CDR3 coding sequence is TGTGCCAGCAGCCTCCCGGGTTTCTCCTACGAGCAGTACTTC.

V usage is TRBV11-1 and J usage is TRBJ1-2; D not certain. Germline V lookup: CDR1 SGHAT, CDR2 FQDESV (reference sequence). The CDR3 totals 15 residues. V lost 3 bases, J lost 4 bases, and 15 bases lay in between. CDR3 sequence reads: CASSLSDGSLYGYTF. CDR3 coding DNA: TGTGCCAGCAGCTTGTCGGACGGATCCCTCTATGGCTACACCTTC.

The rearrangement links TRBV12-3 or TRBV12-4 to TRBJ1-1; the match to TRBD1 covers 7 bases. The V and J ends lost 7 bases and 9 bases, in that order; junction bases with no gene match: 5. This CDR3 contains 11 residues. CDR3 amino acids: CASTRQGKAFF. CDR3 sequence (DNA): TGTGCCAGCACCCGACAGGGTAAAGCTTTCTTT.

The J gene is TRBJ2-7, the V gene TRBV11-2, with 8 nucleotides matching TRBD1. Germline V gene data show CDR1 as SGHAT and CDR2 as FQNNGV. The CDR3 runs to 15 residues. The V gene end was trimmed by 4 bases and the J gene end by 4 bases; junction bases not matched to a gene: 9. The CDR3 here is CASSSNTGGGYEQYF. CDR3 DNA: TGTGCCAGCAGCTCAAACACAGGGGGAGGATACGAGCAGTACTTC.

The CDR3 sequence: CASSAQGSYYGYTF. CDR3 sequence (DNA): TGTGCCAGCAGTGCACAGGGTTCTTACTATGGCTACACCTTC. V and J are TRBV28 and TRBJ1-2; D is perhaps TRBD1 (6 bases). Per the germline V gene, CDR1 is MDHEN and CDR2 is SYDVKM. The V gene lost 5 bases and the J gene lost 3 bases, with 13 bases spanning the gap. This CDR3 comprises 14 residues.

This clone was seen more than once but under ten times. The CDR3 here is CASSSGPTGGYTF. The CDR3 DNA reads as TGTGCCAGCAGCTCGGGACCCACGGGAGGCTACACCTTC. The chain carries TRBV7-2 and TRBJ1-2, with D tentatively TRBD1 (5 bases). The CDR3 length is 13 residues. Trimming left V 4 bases short and J 8 bases short, with 14 bases between. Germline V gives CDR1 SGHTA, CDR2 FQGNSA.

The rearrangement uses TRBV19 and TRBJ1-5, with TRBD1 identical over 8 bases. The CDR3 has 15 amino acids. Germline loops: CDR1 LNHDA, CDR2 SQIVND (reference sequence). V lost 5 bases to trimming and J lost 3 bases; unmatched junction nucleotides: 6. Here the CDR3 reads CASSSGQANNQPQHF. The CDR3, as DNA: TGTGCCAGTAGTTCGGGACAGGCTAACAATCAGCCCCAGCATTTT.

This chain connects TRBV5-1 to TRBJ1-1; D gene uncertain. CDR3 length: 16 amino acids. V lost 4 bases, J lost 3 bases, and 19 bases lay in between. Germline V gives CDR1 SGHRS, CDR2 YFSETQ. This CDR3 is CASSPRRSRYDTEAFF. As DNA, the CDR3 is TGCGCCAGCAGCCCACGCCGATCCAGGTACGACACTGAAGCTTTCTTT.

This chain links TRBV9 with TRBJ2-3; TRBD1 might be the D (5 bases). From germline, CDR1 is SGDLS and CDR2 YYNGEE. The length of the CDR3 is 14 residues. Trimming removed 2 bases from V and 3 bases from J, with 10 bases in between. The chain's CDR3 is CASSVRQRTDTQYF. The CDR3 nucleotides are TGTGCCAGCAGCGTCCGACAGAGGACAGATACGCAGTATTTT.

J is TRBJ2-2 and V is TRBV11-3; 10 nucleotides line up with TRBD2. This CDR3 is 15 amino acids long. The germline V gene encodes CDR1 SGHNT and CDR2 YENEEA. After removal of 6 bases from V and 6 bases from J, the junction contained 7 bases not matched to a gene. In nucleotides, the CDR3 is TGTGCCAGCAGTAAGGGGCTAGCGGGGGCCGGGGAGCTGTTTTTT. Protein product: CASSKGLAGAGELFF.

The J gene is TRBJ2-3, the V gene TRBV18, with D possibly TRBD1 on 6 matching bases. The germline CDR1 and CDR2 sequences are KGHSH and LQKENI. The CDR3 covers 16 residues. The V end lost 3 bases, the J end lost 4 bases, and 17 bases lay between the germline ends. CDR3 nucleotides: TGTGCCAGCTCACCCAAAGGCAGGGGTACGGCAGATACGCAGTATTTT. Protein sequence: CASSPKGRGTADTQYF.

About this clone: The sample has other DNA sequences that encode this CDR3 too. The CDR3 spells CASSQGGNYGYTF. CDR3 DNA sequence: TGTGCCAGCAGCCAAGGGGGCAACTATGGCTACACCTTC. The chain couples TRBV3-1 (or the pseudogene TRBV3-2) to TRBJ1-2; D may be TRBD1 (5 bases). This CDR3 is built from 13 residues. Between the trimmed V and J ends, which lost 1 base and 2 bases, there was a span of 5 bases. Germline lookup yields CDR1 LGHDT and CDR2 YNNKEL (reference sequence).

The chain couples TRBV30 to TRBJ1-1; TRBD1 matches 7 bases. After removal of 5 bases from V and 1 base from J, the junction contained 4 bases not matched to a gene. The CDR3 is 13 residues long. CDR1 and CDR2 (germline): GTSNPN, SVGIG (reference sequence). For the CDR3, the DNA is TGTGCCTGGCAGACAGGGAAGAACACTGAAGCTTTCTTT. Protein sequence: CAWQTGKNTEAFF.

This chain joins TRBV29-1 and TRBJ1-1; 11 nucleotides agree with TRBD1. Germline CDR1 is SQVTM and CDR2 is ANQGSEA. V lost 6 bases and J lost 0; bases outside the gene matches: 6. The CDR3 has 15 residues. The CDR3 spells CSVKDRGRMNTEAFF. The CDR3 DNA reads as TGCAGCGTGAAGGACAGGGGGCGCATGAACACTGAAGCTTTCTTT.

The genes are TRBV18 and TRBJ1-1, with 7 nucleotides matching TRBD1. Germline V gene lookup returns CDR1 KGHSH and CDR2 LQKENI. The CDR3 sequence is 14 residues long. V lost 6 bases and J lost 1; bases outside the gene matches: 5. The CDR3 coding sequence is TGTGCCAGCTCCTCCGGGACAGAGAACACTGAAGCTTTCTTT. It encodes CASSSGTENTEAFF. Looking up the rest from reference TRBV18 and TRBJ1-1 gives the full variable domain: NAGVMQNPRHLVRRRGQEARLRCSPMKGHSHVYWYRQLPEEGLKFMVYLQKENIIDESGMPKERFSAEFPKEGPSILRIQQVVRGDSAAYFCASSSGTENTEAFFGQGTRLTVV.

This chain connects TRBV7-8 to TRBJ1-2, with a possible D match to TRBD1 (5 bases). V dropped 4 bases and J dropped 5 bases, with 11 bases sitting between them. CDR1 is SGHVS, CDR2 FQNEAQ, per germline. There are 13 residues in the CDR3. The CDR3 sequence is CASSSLDSYGYTF. The CDR3, as DNA: TGTGCCAGCAGCTCCCTAGACAGTTATGGCTACACCTTC.

The chain couples TRBV5-6 to TRBJ1-2; D unclear. There are 13 residues in the CDR3. Trimming pared 5 bases from V and 8 bases from J, leaving 16 bases between. Germline-derived CDR1 and CDR2 are SGHDT and YYEEEE. The CDR3 sequence is CASSLSDWGGYTF. CDR3 nucleotides: TGTGCCAGCAGTTTGTCGGACTGGGGAGGCTACACCTTC.

This clone was seen just once. The rearrangement uses TRBV7-2 and TRBJ1-5; maybe TRBD1 (5 bases). The CDR3 runs to 13 residues. V dropped 6 bases and J dropped 11 bases, with 17 bases sitting between them. Germline V lookup: CDR1 SGHTA, CDR2 FQGNSA. The CDR3 DNA follows: TGTGCCAGCAGTTTGGGACGGTCTAGGGCCCAGCATTTT. Its translation: CASSLGRSRAQHF.

This sequence joins TRBV25-1 and TRBJ1-2; the D is unclear. The CDR3 is 12 residues long. Germline V gene lookup returns CDR1 MGHDK and CDR2 SYGVNS. Deletions cut 7 bases from V and 5 bases from J, with 11 bases between. The DNA of the CDR3 is TGTGCCAGCACCGGATGGAGTTATGGCTACACCTTC. Translation: CASTGWSYGYTF.

The V call is TRBV7-6, the J call TRBJ2-7; TRBD2 is a possible D gene (5 bases). The germline V gene has CDR1 SGHVS and CDR2 FNYEAQ. The CDR3 extends over 16 amino acids. Trimming took off 1 base at V and 5 bases at J, with 18 bases between the two ends. CDR3 loop: CASSLDEGALVNEQYF. In nucleotides, the CDR3 is TGTGCCAGCAGCTTAGATGAGGGCGCTCTGGTCAACGAGCAGTACTTC.

The V and J genes are TRBV30 and TRBJ1-5; D remains ambiguous. Germline V CDR1 and CDR2: GTSNPN, SVGIG (reference sequence). This CDR3 spans 14 amino acids. V was pared by 2 bases and J by 9 bases, with 17 bases between. In DNA form, the CDR3 reads TGTGCCTGGAGTACTGGACGCTCCCTAGGGCCCCAGCATTTT. Residues: CAWSTGRSLGPQHF.

The genes are TRBV5-4 and TRBJ1-3; 9 bases align to TRBD1. Germline V gene sequence: CDR1 SGHNT, CDR2 YYREEE (reference sequence). Trimming removed 0 bases from V and 0 bases from J; junction bases left unmatched: 4. The CDR3 length is 17 residues. The DNA of the CDR3 is TGTGCCAGCAGCTTGGATATGGGACAGGGCTCTGGAAACACCATATATTTT. Amino acids: CASSLDMGQGSGNTIYF. Full variable domain (outside the CDR3, taken from reference TRBV5-4 and TRBJ1-3): ETGVTQSPTHLIKTRGQQVTLRCSSQSGHNTVSWYQQALGQGPQFIFQYYREEENGRGNFPPRFSGLQFPNYSSELNVNALELDDSALYLCASSLDMGQGSGNTIYFGEGSWLTVV.

CDR3 in amino acids: CASSLDMFYTF. The CDR3 DNA reads as TGTGCCAGCAGCTTGGATATGTTCTACACCTTC. J is TRBJ1-2 and V is TRBV5-6; D remains ambiguous. V was cut by 0 bases and J by 10 bases, with 7 bases left in between. Per the germline V gene, CDR1 is SGHDT and CDR2 is YYEEEE. The CDR3 loop spans 11 amino acids.

The gene calls are TRBV5-1 and TRBJ2-6; either TRBD1 or TRBD2 may supply D (5 bases each). The V end was cut by 5 bases, the J end by 4 bases, with 10 bases between. CDR3 size: 14 residues. CDR1 and CDR2 (germline): SGHRS, YFSETQ. The CDR3 DNA follows: TGCGCCAGCAGGTCAGGGACCGGGGCCAACGTCCTGACTTTC. It yields the protein CASRSGTGANVLTF. Supplemented by reference TRBV5-1 and TRBJ2-6, the full variable domain reads KAGVTQTPRYLIKTRGQQVTLSCSPISGHRSVSWYQQTPGQGLQFLFEYFSETQRNKGNFPGRFSGRQFSNSRSEMNVSTLELGDSALYLCASRSGTGANVLTFGAGSRLTVL.